Listed here are 32 T cell receptor beta chains from one sample, sequenced in a study of long-term antiretroviral therapy in people with HIV. Survey-level resolution applied to immunoSEQ assay v3.0. Sequencing used immunoSEQ multiplex PCR; TCRdb keeps in-frame clones, though not all of them. This sample carries 40,000 to 50,000 clones, about 94% of them seen once, and the ten largest clones take roughly 2.1%. The material was unsorted PBMCs, obtained 9.2 years after starting antiretroviral therapy. The source is a young man with HIV.

This chain joins TRBV5-5 and TRBJ2-2, with D possibly matching TRBD1 (5 bases). Per the germline V gene, CDR1 is SGHKS and CDR2 is YYEKEE (reference sequence). The CDR3 has 16 amino acids. Trimming took off 4 bases at V and 0 bases at J, with 13 bases between the two ends. CDR3 sequence: CASSLPGASNTGELFF. The CDR3 DNA reads as TGTGCCAGCAGCCTCCCTGGGGCTTCGAACACCGGGGAGCTGTTTTTT.

V and J are TRBV7-3 and TRBJ2-3; TRBD2 might be the D (5 bases). Germline V lookup: CDR1 SGHTA, CDR2 FQGTGA. The V gene lost 5 bases and the J gene lost 4 bases, with 10 bases spanning the gap. The CDR3 is 13 amino acids. CDR3: CASSPHGADTQYF. CDR3 DNA sequence: TGTGCCAGCAGCCCCCACGGGGCAGATACGCAGTATTTT. Supplemented by reference TRBV7-3 and TRBJ2-3, the full variable domain reads GAGVSQTPSNKVTEKGKYVELRCDPISGHTALYWYRQSLGQGPEFLIYFQGTGAADDSGLPNDRFFAVRPEGSVSTLKIQRTERGDSAVYLCASSPHGADTQYFGPGTRLTVL.

For the CDR3, the DNA is TGCGCCAGCAGTCGCGACAGCCACTATGGCTACACCTTC. It codes for CASSRDSHYGYTF. J is TRBJ1-2 and V is TRBV5-1; D might be TRBD1 (5 bases). CDR3 size: 13 residues. The V end was cut by 5 bases, the J end by 3 bases, with 11 bases between. The germline V gene has CDR1 SGHRS and CDR2 YFSETQ.

The genes are TRBV27 and TRBJ1-1, with a possible D match to TRBD1 (5 bases). V was cut by 5 bases and J by 1 base, with 17 bases left in between. Germline V gives CDR1 MNHEY, CDR2 SMNVEV (reference sequence). CDR3 length: 16 amino acids. The CDR3 region has the DNA TGTGCCAGCAGTCCGTGGGACGGATCGCGGAACACTGAAGCTTTCTTT. This encodes CASSPWDGSRNTEAFF.

V is TRBV6-5 and J is TRBJ1-2; D is unclear. The germline V gene has CDR1 MNHEY and CDR2 SVGAGI. This CDR3 has 16 amino acids. V shed 0 bases and J shed 4 bases, with 15 bases lying between them. This CDR3 reads CASSYSSPRGGYGYTF. DNA of the CDR3: TGTGCCAGCAGTTACTCATCCCCCCGGGGTGGCTATGGCTACACCTTC.

This sequence joins TRBV7-3 and TRBJ2-1; D is perhaps TRBD2 (7 bases). This CDR3 comprises 15 residues. Germline V gene data show CDR1 as SGHTA and CDR2 as FQGTGA. Trimming stripped 3 bases from V and 5 bases from J, with 14 bases between. Here the CDR3 DNA reads TGTGCCAGCAGCTTTTCCGGGGGGCGGAACAATGAGCAGTTCTTC. The encoded protein is CASSFSGGRNNEQFF.

The rearrangement joins TRBV6-5 to TRBJ2-2; TRBD1 might be the D (5 bases). V was pared by 6 bases and J by 8 bases, with 13 bases between. The CDR3 loop spans 13 amino acids. Germline V gene data show CDR1 as MNHEY and CDR2 as SVGAGI. This chain's CDR3 is CASSPGRAGELFF. For the CDR3, the DNA is TGTGCCAGCAGCCCAGGCAGGGCAGGGGAGCTGTTTTTT.

This chain joins TRBV2 and TRBJ1-5; 9 bases are shared with TRBD1. The CDR3 has 13 residues. The germline gives CDR1 SNHLY, CDR2 FYNNEI. Losses at the gene ends were 6 bases for V and 6 bases for J; bases not matched to a gene: 3. The CDR3 region is CASRGQGLQPQHF. The CDR3, as DNA: TGTGCCAGCAGGGGACAGGGCCTTCAGCCCCAGCATTTT.

This clone was picked up one time. V is TRBV6-1 and J is TRBJ2-7, with D unclear. Germline CDR1 is MNHNS and CDR2 is SASEGT. V gave up 5 bases and J gave up 5 bases, with 7 bases separating them. The CDR3 sequence is 11 residues long. CDR3 sequence reads: CASSYVDEQYF. The DNA of the CDR3 is TGTGCCAGCAGTTATGTCGACGAGCAGTACTTC.

In this sample, this clone turned up a few times. J is TRBJ2-5 and V is TRBV7-2; D might be TRBD1 (6 bases). Germline CDR1 is SGHTA and CDR2 is FQGNSA. The CDR3 has 13 residues. Between the trimmed V and J ends, which lost 5 bases and 4 bases, there was a span of 11 bases. The CDR3 DNA reads as TGTGCCAGCAGCCTAAACAGGGCAGAGACCCAGTACTTC. Translating gives CASSLNRAETQYF.

The J gene is TRBJ1-1, the V gene TRBV7-3; D not resolved. The CDR3 length is 14 residues. The germline V gene has CDR1 SGHTA and CDR2 FQGTGA. The V end lost 4 bases, the J end lost 4 bases, and 13 bases lay between the germline ends. CDR3: CASSSGPQVTEAFF. The CDR3 DNA sequence: TGTGCCAGCAGCTCGGGTCCGCAGGTCACTGAAGCTTTCTTT.

This clone is a singleton in its sample. The V call is TRBV9, the J call TRBJ2-2; 14 nucleotides match TRBD2. V dropped 4 bases and J dropped 5; count of bases not matched to a gene: 7. Germline-derived CDR1 and CDR2 are SGDLS and YYNGEE. This CDR3 has 17 residues. The CDR3 DNA follows: TGTGCCAGCAGCCTGGGACTAGCGGGGGCCGGGACCGGGGAGCTGTTTTTT. As protein: CASSLGLAGAGTGELFF.

V usage is TRBV6-5 and J usage is TRBJ2-7; D gene ambiguous. Trimming took off 0 bases at V and 3 bases at J, with 6 bases between the two ends. The length of the CDR3 is 13 residues. Looked up from germline, CDR1 is MNHEY and CDR2 is SVGAGI. This chain's CDR3 is CASSYSQRYEQYF. The DNA for the CDR3 is TGTGCCAGCAGTTACTCCCAGCGCTACGAGCAGTACTTC.

The chain is built from TRBV11-2 and TRBJ1-2; a weak D match, TRBD1 (6 bases). The CDR3 extends over 14 amino acids. CDR1 is SGHAT, CDR2 FQNNGV, per germline. Trimming left V 1 base short and J 11 bases short, with 17 bases between. The CDR3 reads CASSLGSGGAGYTF. CDR3 DNA: TGTGCCAGCAGCTTAGGCTCGGGGGGCGCGGGTTACACCTTC.

This chain connects TRBV4-2 to TRBJ2-3, with 9 positions matching TRBD2. CDR1 is LGHNA, CDR2 YNFKEQ, per germline. V lost 0 bases, J lost 1 base, and 8 bases stayed unmatched. This CDR3 spans 18 amino acids. Written as DNA, the CDR3 is TGTGCCAGCAGCCAAGAGGGCGGGGGGGCCCCTGGCACAGATACGCAGTATTTT. It translates to CASSQEGGGAPGTDTQYF.

The J gene is TRBJ2-7, the V gene TRBV6-4, with 8 bases lining up with TRBD1. The CDR3 length is 13 residues. The germline V gene has CDR1 MRHNA and CDR2 SNTAGT. V dropped 4 bases and J dropped 10; count of bases not matched to a gene: 9. The CDR3 protein is CASSASPTGAQYF. CDR3 nucleotide sequence: TGTGCCAGCAGTGCCTCTCCGACAGGGGCCCAGTACTTC.

The V and J genes are TRBV5-1 and TRBJ2-7, with 9 bases matching TRBD1. Germline V CDR1 and CDR2: SGHRS, YFSETQ. V gave up 0 bases and J gave up 0 bases; unmatched junction bases: 10. This CDR3 spans 18 amino acids. The CDR3 spells CASSLGGQGGPSSYEQYF. In DNA, the CDR3 is TGCGCCAGCAGCTTGGGGGGACAGGGTGGCCCCAGCTCCTACGAGCAGTACTTC.

This chain joins TRBV7-8 and TRBJ1-1; D is undetermined. CDR1 and CDR2 (germline): SGHVS, FQNEAQ. The CDR3 has 16 amino acids. V was pared by 1 base and J by 0 bases, with 12 bases between. CDR3 nucleotides: TGTGCCAGCAGCTTAGAGGTGTACACCCTGAACACTGAAGCTTTCTTT. Translating it yields CASSLEVYTLNTEAFF. The whole variable domain, remainder taken from reference TRBV7-8 and TRBJ1-1, is GAGVSQSPRYKVAKRGQDVALRCDPISGHVSLFWYQQALGQGPEFLTYFQNEAQLDKSGLPSDRFFAERPEGSVSTLKIQRTQQEDSAVYLCASSLEVYTLNTEAFFGQGTRLTVV.

For the CDR3, the DNA is TGCGCCAGCAGCCCCTCCGGACTAGCGGTGTACAATGAGCAGTTCTTC. Translation gives CASSPSGLAVYNEQFF. This chain joins TRBV5-1 and TRBJ2-1, with TRBD2 matching 10 bases. This CDR3 is built from 16 residues. The germline gives CDR1 SGHRS, CDR2 YFSETQ. The ends lost 4 bases at V and 4 bases at J; junction bases unmatched: 8.

V is TRBV6-1 and J is TRBJ2-5, with TRBD2 identical over 14 bases. This CDR3 comprises 15 residues. Trimming removed 5 bases from V and 5 bases from J; junction bases left unmatched: 4. CDR1 MNHNS and CDR2 SASEGT come from the germline V gene. This CDR3 reads CASSKRLAGGETQYF. The CDR3 bases are TGTGCCAGCAGTAAGCGACTAGCGGGAGGGGAGACCCAGTACTTC.

J is TRBJ2-1 and V is TRBV6-4; TRBD1 matches at 8 bases. This CDR3 is built from 14 residues. V dropped 2 bases and J dropped 8; count of bases not matched to a gene: 5. From germline, CDR1 is MRHNA and CDR2 SNTAGT. CDR3 bases: TGTGCCAGCAGTGACGGGCAGGGGGCCGATGAGCAGTTCTTC. Translation: CASSDGQGADEQFF.

This chain links TRBV4-1 with TRBJ2-3; the D gene could be TRBD1 or TRBD2 (5 bases each). The CDR3 consists of 14 residues. V was clipped by 5 bases and J by 2 bases, with 11 bases between them. Germline CDR1 MGHRA, CDR2 YSYEKL. CDR3 in amino acids: CASSDRGNTDTQYF. The CDR3 nucleotides read TGCGCCAGCAGCGACCGGGGCAACACAGATACGCAGTATTTT.

This chain connects TRBV28 to TRBJ2-7; 8 nucleotides agree with TRBD1. Per the germline V gene, CDR1 is MDHEN and CDR2 is SYDVKM. V shed 5 bases and J 6 bases; nucleotides not matched to a gene: 15. CDR3 size: 16 residues. The CDR3 reads CASSKDYPGQDSEQYV. The CDR3 region has the DNA TGTGCCAGCAGTAAAGATTATCCGGGACAGGATTCCGAGCAGTACGTC.

This clone was recorded once. This chain links TRBV2 with TRBJ1-5; D remains unclear. The V end lost 3 bases, the J end lost 3 bases, and 6 bases lay between the germline ends. Germline CDR1 is SNHLY and CDR2 is FYNNEI. The CDR3 covers 13 residues. CDR3 in DNA: TGTGCCAGCAGTGACAGATTCAATCAGCCCCAGCATTTT. Translated: CASSDRFNQPQHF.

The V gene is TRBV27, the J gene TRBJ1-2; D is possibly TRBD1 (5 bases). Germline-derived CDR1 and CDR2 are MNHEY and SMNVEV (reference sequence). V was cut by 5 bases and J by 4 bases, with 14 bases left in between. The CDR3 totals 14 residues. CDR3 amino acids: CASSPNGAAYGYTF. In DNA form, the CDR3 reads TGTGCCAGCAGTCCAAATGGGGCAGCCTATGGCTACACCTTC.

V usage is TRBV6-5 and J usage is TRBJ1-5; 7 bases fit TRBD1. The germline V gene has CDR1 MNHEY and CDR2 SVGAGI. V was pared by 2 bases and J by 6 bases, with 4 bases of the junction left unmatched. CDR3 length: 14 residues. The CDR3: CASSYGQAGQPQHF. CDR3 DNA sequence: TGTGCCAGCAGTTACGGACAGGCCGGTCAGCCCCAGCATTTT.

CDR3 sequence (DNA): TGTGCCAGCAGTGAATGGGGGCAGACCGGGGAGCTGTTTTTT. It yields the protein CASSEWGQTGELFF. The chain has TRBV6-1 and TRBJ2-2, with D possibly TRBD1 on 6 matching bases. The V gene lost 2 bases and the J gene lost 5 bases, with 9 bases spanning the gap. The CDR3 loop spans 14 amino acids. The germline gives CDR1 MNHNS, CDR2 SASEGT.

This clone is labeled as medium-sized. The chain joins TRBV28 to TRBJ1-1; D call uncertain. The germline V gene encodes CDR1 MDHEN and CDR2 SYDVKM. Trimming pared 2 bases from V and 1 base from J, leaving 14 bases between. The CDR3 extends over 16 amino acids. CDR3 amino acids: CASSLGWYRENTEAFF. The CDR3, as DNA: TGTGCCAGCAGTTTAGGTTGGTACAGAGAGAACACTGAAGCTTTCTTT. Full variable domain (remainder filled in from reference TRBV28 and TRBJ1-1): DVKVTQSSRYLVKRTGEKVFLECVQDMDHENMFWYRQDPGLGLRLIYFSYDVKMKEKGDIPEGYSVSREKKERFSLILESASTNQTSMYLCASSLGWYRENTEAFFGQGTRLTVV.

The J gene is TRBJ2-2, the V gene TRBV12-5, with 8 bases matching TRBD1. The CDR3 has 13 residues. Losses at the gene ends were 6 bases for V and 7 bases for J; bases not matched to a gene: 4. Germline loops: CDR1 LGHNT, CDR2 FRNRAP. The CDR3 here is CASGQGAFGELFF. CDR3 bases: TGTGCTAGTGGGCAGGGGGCTTTCGGGGAGCTGTTTTTT.

This chain joins TRBV7-3 and TRBJ2-3, with 8 bases identical to TRBD2. J lost 4 bases, V lost 5 bases, and 14 bases had no gene match. Germline V gene sequence: CDR1 SGHTA, CDR2 FQGTGA. CDR3 length: 17 amino acids. The CDR3 sequence: CASSQGRRGARPDTQYF. CDR3 DNA sequence: TGTGCCAGCAGCCAAGGGAGGCGGGGGGCTAGGCCAGATACGCAGTATTTT.

Regarding this clone: The junction departs from the called germline gene at one end, perhaps through a read error. The chain has TRBV7-7 and TRBJ2-5; the D is unclear. This CDR3 comprises 14 residues. Germline loops: CDR1 SSHAT, CDR2 FNYEAQ (reference sequence). CDR3: CASSLELLQETQYF. The CDR3 DNA is TGTGCTAGCAGCTTAGAACTCTTACAAGAGACCCAGTACTTC.

J is TRBJ1-5 and V is TRBV28; TRBD1 aligns across 7 bases. From germline, CDR1 is MDHEN and CDR2 SYDVKM. The J segment lost 3 bases and the V segment lost 4 bases, leaving 9 bases of the junction unmatched. The CDR3 contains 16 residues. The CDR3 coding sequence is TGTGCCAGCAGTTCCCGGCGGGACAGCCTCAATCAGCCCCAGCATTTT. Amino acids: CASSSRRDSLNQPQHF. Full variable domain (remainder filled in from reference TRBV28 and TRBJ1-5): DVKVTQSSRYLVKRTGEKVFLECVQDMDHENMFWYRQDPGLGLRLIYFSYDVKMKEKGDIPEGYSVSREKKERFSLILESASTNQTSMYLCASSSRRDSLNQPQHFGDGTRLSIL.